One and the same sample provided the 31 T cell receptor beta chains below, sequenced in a study of prognosis after radiotherapy for stage I lung cancer. Genomic DNA was subjected to two-round multiplex PCR for amplification of TCR beta CDR3. TRBV and TRBJ genes each had their own specific primers in first-round PCR. TCRdb recomputed calls from the multiplex PCR reads with MiXCR, one row per CDR3 protein. The sample shows tens of thousands of distinct CDR3 sequences, roughly 35% of them seen only once. The input for sequencing was PBMCs, taken before or after stereotactic body radiation therapy (not recorded which). Receptors were obtained from a donor aged 50 or older with non-small cell lung cancer.

This clonotype has ten or more counts. The junction differs from germline at one of its ends, possibly a read error. In nucleotides, the CDR3 is TGTGCCAGCAGTTTATTGGGACAGCTCCACTTC. It encodes CASSLLGQLHF. The chain recombines TRBV12-3 or TRBV12-4 with TRBJ1-2, with 7 bases aligning to TRBD1. The CDR3 runs to 11 residues.

The chain joins TRBV5-6 to TRBJ2-6; 9 bases agree with TRBD1. CDR3 length equals 17 residues. Germline CDR1 and CDR2: SGHDT and YYEEEE. With V trimmed by 5 bases and J by 1 base, 7 bases remained unmatched. The chain's CDR3 is CASRRGQGLSGANVLTF. CDR3 coding DNA: TGTGCCAGCAGAAGGGGACAGGGATTGTCTGGGGCCAACGTCCTGACTTTC.

In regard to this clonotype: This may stem from a read error, because a much larger clone lies one nucleotide away. V and J are TRBV24-1 and TRBJ2-5; D unresolved. This CDR3 is built from 16 residues. The germline V gene has CDR1 KGHDR and CDR2 SFDVKD. This CDR3 reads CATSDLTTQPQDTQYF. CDR3 nucleotides: TGTGCCACCAGTGATTTGACTACTCAGCCCCAAGATACCCAGTACTTC.

Ten or more counts support this clonotype. The CDR3, as DNA: TGTGCCAGCTCATCGGACCTCCCAGGGAACACCGGGGAGCTGTTTTTT. Encoded protein: CASSSDLPGNTGELFF. The chain employs TRBV18 and TRBJ2-2; D is unclear. V was trimmed by 5 bases and J by 1 base, leaving 14 bases between them. The germline V gene has CDR1 KGHSH and CDR2 LQKENI. CDR3 length equals 16 residues.

Sample share makes this clonotype medium-sized. The rearrangement joins TRBV5-1 to TRBJ1-6; tentatively, D is TRBD1 (5 bases). Germline V gene lookup returns CDR1 SGHRS and CDR2 YFSETQ. The CDR3 covers 16 residues. Trimming left V 1 base short and J 9 bases short, with 17 bases between. CDR3 sequence reads: CASSLTGQGGSSPLHF. In DNA form, the CDR3 reads TGCGCCAGCAGCTTGACGGGTCAGGGAGGCAGTTCACCCCTCCACTTT. Drawing the rest from reference TRBV5-1 and TRBJ1-6, the complete variable domain is KAGVTQTPRYLIKTRGQQVTLSCSPISGHRSVSWYQQTPGQGLQFLFEYFSETQRNKGNFPGRFSGRQFSNSRSEMNVSTLELGDSALYLCASSLTGQGGSSPLHFGNGTRLTVT.

This clonotype was picked up many times. V and J are TRBV30 and TRBJ2-5, with D tentatively TRBD1 (5 bases). V was cut by 4 bases and J by 5 bases, with 11 bases left in between. CDR3 size: 12 residues. In germline, CDR1 is GTSNPN, CDR2 SVGIG (reference sequence). CDR3 in amino acids: CAWNQGLETQYF. The CDR3 DNA is TGTGCCTGGAACCAGGGATTGGAGACCCAGTACTTC.

A remark on this clonotype: A much larger clone lies a single base off, so this may be a read error. V usage is TRBV18 and J usage is TRBJ1-1, with D possibly TRBD1 on 6 matching bases. The CDR3 runs 14 residues. Germline assignment: CDR1 KGHSH and CDR2 LQKENI. V shed 4 bases and J shed 3 bases, with 12 bases lying between them. The CDR3 is CASSRNRVDTEAFF. CDR3 coding DNA: TGTGCCAGCTCACGAAACAGGGTGGACACTGAAGCTTTCTTT.

This clonotype came up many times. The J gene is TRBJ1-5, the V gene TRBV15; 7 nucleotides line up with TRBD1. CDR1 and CDR2 (germline): LNHNV, YYDKDF (reference sequence). Germline trimming cut 1 base from V and 2 bases from J; bases unmatched to any gene: 8. The CDR3 runs to 17 residues. CDR3 bases: TGTGCCACCAGCAGAGGCAGAGGAGGACAGGGCAATCAGCCCCAGCATTTT. It codes for CATSRGRGGQGNQPQHF.

This clonotype was seen many times. The gene calls are TRBV2 and TRBJ1-6; the match to TRBD1 covers 11 bases. V was pared by 6 bases and J by 2 bases, with 6 bases of the junction left unmatched. The V gene's germline CDR1 is SNHLY and CDR2 FYNNEI. This CDR3 spans 17 amino acids. DNA for the CDR3: TGTGCCAGCAGGGACAGGGGGCGAATGACCTATAATTCACCCCTCCACTTT. Its protein product is CASRDRGRMTYNSPLHF.

This clonotype was recorded many times. V is TRBV27 and J is TRBJ2-7; D is unclear. The germline V gene has CDR1 MNHEY and CDR2 SMNVEV (reference sequence). The CDR3 runs to 11 residues. The V gene lost 4 bases and the J gene lost 8 bases, with 9 bases spanning the gap. Here the CDR3 reads CASSSWSQQYF. CDR3 DNA sequence: TGTGCCAGCAGTTCTTGGAGTCAGCAGTACTTC.

Concerning this clonotype itself: The conserved phenylalanine or tryptophan normally closing the CDR3 is absent here, so this likely arose from a read error. J is TRBJ2-5 and V is TRBV6-2 or TRBV6-3; D is unresolved. CDR3 length: 15 amino acids. V lost 6 bases to trimming and J lost 4 bases, with 18 bases between them. Germline V lookup: CDR1 MNHEY, CDR2 SVGEGT. CDR3 bases: TGTGCCAGCAGCAACGGTGGGGTAGCTGGAGAGACCCAGTACTCC. Protein sequence: CASSNGGVAGETQYS.

Remarks on this clonotype: A read error is likely, as this CDR3 ends without the conserved phenylalanine or tryptophan. The V call is TRBV5-4, the J call TRBJ2-1, with a tentative D call TRBD2 (5 bases). CDR1 SGHNT and CDR2 YYREEE come from the germline V gene (reference sequence). The CDR3 has 15 residues. Trimming shortened V by 4 bases and J by 2 bases, and 13 bases separated the two germline ends. The CDR3 is CASSPGGLPYNEQFL. DNA for the CDR3: TGTGCCAGCAGCCCCGGCGGGTTACCCTACAATGAGCAGTTCCTC.

For this clonotype: Since a much larger clone is just one base distant, this may be a read error. V and J are TRBV7-9 and TRBJ2-2; D might be TRBD1 (5 bases). The ends were cut back, 7 bases at V and 8 bases at J, with 11 bases in the middle. This CDR3 spans 12 amino acids. Germline loops: CDR1 SEHNR, CDR2 FQNEAQ (reference sequence). The CDR3: CASIRDRGELFF. CDR3 sequence (DNA): TGTGCCAGCATCCGCGACAGAGGGGAGCTGTTTTTT.

This clonotype has ten or more counts. V usage is TRBV11-2 and J usage is TRBJ2-1; D tentatively reads TRBD1 or TRBD2 (5 bases each). There are 13 residues in the CDR3. The V gene lost 5 bases and the J gene lost 8 bases, with 13 bases spanning the gap. Germline CDR1 is SGHAT and CDR2 is FQNNGV. The CDR3 nucleotides are TGTGCCAGCAGCCAGGACATCGGGGATGAGCAGTTCTTC. Protein product: CASSQDIGDEQFF.

To note about this clonotype: This likely came from a read error, as a far larger clone is one base away. The chain couples TRBV6-1 to TRBJ2-3; 9 nucleotides align to TRBD2. The CDR3 extends over 15 amino acids. Germline CDR1 reads MNHNS; CDR2 reads SASEGT. Here the CDR3 DNA reads TGTGCCAGAAGTGACTCAGGCGGGAGGGCTGATACGCAGTATTTT. The encoded protein is CARSDSGGRADTQYF.

This clonotype was picked up many times. The V call is TRBV30, the J call TRBJ1-2; D ambiguous. CDR3 length: 14 amino acids. V shed 4 bases and J shed 2 bases, with 14 bases lying between them. The germline V gene encodes CDR1 GTSNPN and CDR2 SVGIG (reference sequence). CDR3 sequence: CAWKRGPLNYGYTF. The CDR3 DNA reads as TGTGCCTGGAAGCGAGGGCCACTCAACTATGGCTACACCTTC.

This clonotype was counted at least ten times. This chain connects TRBV28 to TRBJ2-7, with D unresolved. Germline V gene data show CDR1 as MDHEN and CDR2 as SYDVKM. The ends were cut back, 6 bases at V and 7 bases at J, with 13 bases in the middle. This CDR3 has 12 amino acids. As DNA, the CDR3 is TGTGCCAGCAGCCCCCGGGTACGAGAGCAGTACTTC. Translated: CASSPRVREQYF.

Turning to this clonotype: A much more abundant neighbour one base away suggests this may be a read error. The V call is TRBV6-1, the J call TRBJ1-5, with D tentatively TRBD1 (5 bases). The CDR3 is 14 residues long. With 7 bases removed from V and 2 bases from J, the gap between germline ends came to 12 bases. CDR1 MNHNS and CDR2 SASEGT come from the germline V gene. The CDR3 region has the DNA TGTGCCAGCATCCTGGACAACCGCAATCAGCCCCAGCATTTT. The encoded protein is CASILDNRNQPQHF.

This clonotype was seen more than once but under ten times. This may stem from a read error, because a much larger clone lies one nucleotide away. This chain uses TRBV28 with TRBJ1-1; TRBD1 might be the D (5 bases). The V gene's germline CDR1 is MDHEN and CDR2 SYDVKM. V lost 3 bases and J lost 2, with 10 bases in between. This CDR3 region has 14 residues. CDR3 region: CASSFVRGNTEAFF. In nucleotides, the CDR3 is TGTGCCAGCAGTTTTGTAAGGGGAAACACTGAAGCTTTCTTT.

V gene TRBV7-9 combines with J gene TRBJ2-6; 8 bases agree with TRBD2. Germline CDR1 reads SEHNR; CDR2 reads FQNEAQ (reference sequence). The CDR3 contains 18 residues. V was pared by 2 bases and J by 0 bases, with 6 bases of the junction left unmatched. The CDR3 region has the DNA TGTGCCAGCAGCTTATTGGGGACTAGAGTCTCTGGGGCCAACGTCCTGACTTTC. It encodes CASSLLGTRVSGANVLTF. Looking up the rest from reference TRBV7-9 and TRBJ2-6 gives the full variable domain: DTGVSQNPRHKITKRGQNVTFRCDPISEHNRLYWYRQTLGQGPEFLTYFQNEAQLEKSRLLSDRFSAERPKGSFSTLEIQRTEQGDSAMYLCASSLLGTRVSGANVLTFGAGSRLTVL.

This clonotype was counted ten times or more. The CDR3 protein is CASSLDRWEFSTYEQYF. The CDR3, as DNA: TGTGCCAGCAGCTTAGATCGGTGGGAATTCTCAACCTACGAGCAGTACTTC. The chain links TRBV11-3 to TRBJ2-7; D remains ambiguous. The V end was cut by 0 bases, the J end by 2 bases, with 17 bases between. The CDR3 loop spans 17 amino acids. CDR1 is SGHNT, CDR2 YENEEA, per germline.

This clonotype is medium-sized. The J gene is TRBJ2-4, the V gene TRBV28, with D tentatively TRBD2 (6 bases). V was cut by 1 base and J by 0 bases, with 10 bases left in between. The CDR3 is 16 residues long. Per germline, CDR1 MDHEN and CDR2 SYDVKM. The CDR3 bases are TGTGCCAGCAGTTTATCGGGGGAACTAGCCAAAAACATTCAGTACTTC. Residues: CASSLSGELAKNIQYF.

This clonotype was seen repeatedly, ten times or more. The rearrangement links TRBV3-1 to TRBJ1-6, with 10 bases fitting TRBD1. The CDR3 is 17 amino acids. V lost 0 bases and J lost 7; bases outside the gene matches: 6. CDR1 and CDR2 from the germline V gene are LGHDT and YNNKEL (reference sequence). CDR3 protein: CASSQEGDRGWNSPLHF. CDR3 nucleotide sequence: TGTGCCAGCAGCCAAGAGGGGGACAGGGGCTGGAATTCACCCCTCCACTTT.

This clonotype is medium-sized. The chain has TRBV7-2 and TRBJ1-3; no definite D call. The V end lost 2 bases, the J end lost 0 bases, and 8 bases lay between the germline ends. The CDR3 consists of 15 residues. CDR1 SGHTA and CDR2 FQGNSA come from the germline V gene. CDR3 coding DNA: TGTGCCAGCAGCTTATCGGAGGCCTCTGGAAACACCATATATTTT. Translating gives CASSLSEASGNTIYF.

This clonotype was recorded at least ten times. The chain employs TRBV7-2 and TRBJ2-5, with 11 bases fitting TRBD2. The CDR3 extends over 15 amino acids. The J segment lost 8 bases and the V segment lost 4 bases, leaving 9 bases of the junction unmatched. Germline loops: CDR1 SGHTA, CDR2 FQGNSA. CDR3 coding DNA: TGTGCCAGCAGCTGGACTAGCGGGTTGGGGGTAACCCAGTACTTC. This gives the protein CASSWTSGLGVTQYF.

This clonotype occurred many times. The chain recombines TRBV7-9 with TRBJ2-3; tentative D call: TRBD1 (5 bases). The germline V gene encodes CDR1 SEHNR and CDR2 FQNEAQ (reference sequence). Trimming took 4 bases from V and 2 from J, leaving 10 bases between them. The CDR3 spans 14 residues. This CDR3 is CASSYDSNTDTQYF. CDR3 bases: TGTGCCAGCAGCTACGACAGTAACACAGATACGCAGTATTTT. The whole variable domain, filled in from reference TRBV7-9 and TRBJ2-3, reads DTGVSQNPRHKITKRGQNVTFRCDPISEHNRLYWYRQTLGQGPEFLTYFQNEAQLEKSRLLSDRFSAERPKGSFSTLEIQRTEQGDSAMYLCASSYDSNTDTQYFGPGTRLTVL.

This clonotype was seen only a few times. This may stem from a read error, because a much larger clone lies one nucleotide away. This rearrangement joins TRBV6-1 to TRBJ2-7; D is unresolved. V lost 11 bases and J lost 8, with 19 bases in between. CDR3 size: 12 residues. The V gene's germline CDR1 is MNHNS and CDR2 SASEGT. Here the CDR3 reads CAGCHFQEQQYF. The CDR3 bases are TGTGCCGGCTGCCACTTTCAGGAACAGCAGTACTTC.

This clonotype was found many times. The chain carries TRBV7-2 and TRBJ2-3; D remains unclear. Looked up from germline, CDR1 is SGHTA and CDR2 is FQGNSA. This CDR3 is 15 amino acids long. V dropped 3 bases and J dropped 6 bases, with 16 bases sitting between them. The CDR3 nucleotides are TGTGCCAGCAGCTTTAATGGGCAGCCCGGGGATACGCAGTATTTT. Encoded protein: CASSFNGQPGDTQYF.

The CDR3, as DNA: TGTGCCAGCAGTTCCGGGACAGGGGGCGTAGATACCCAGTACTTC. This translates into CASSSGTGGVDTQYF. V is TRBV28 and J is TRBJ2-5; 12 positions match TRBD1. Per the germline V gene, CDR1 is MDHEN and CDR2 is SYDVKM. V shed 4 bases and J 8 bases; nucleotides not matched to a gene: 8. This CDR3 region has 15 residues.

In its sample, this clonotype was seen many times. The chain combines TRBV19 with TRBJ2-5, with D maybe TRBD1 (6 bases). Trimming shortened V by 2 bases and J by 2 bases, and 6 bases separated the two germline ends. The germline V gene encodes CDR1 LNHDA and CDR2 SQIVND (reference sequence). This CDR3 comprises 13 residues. The CDR3 protein is CASSIRGQETQYF. The CDR3 region has the DNA TGTGCCAGTAGTATAAGGGGGCAAGAGACCCAGTACTTC.

The gene calls are TRBV12-3 or TRBV12-4 and TRBJ1-1, with a weak D call TRBD1 (5 bases). The CDR3 is 13 residues long. V was pared by 10 bases and J by 6 bases, with 18 bases between. CDR3 DNA: TGTGCCATCAACTCGCAGGGATCAGCTGAAGCTTTCTTT. It specifies CAINSQGSAEAFF.